The next 24 T cell receptor beta chains were all read from a single sample in a study of cytomegalovirus exposure and HLA in healthy donors. The PCR was carried out with 60 Vbeta primers and 13 Jbeta primers. Here immunoSEQ multiplex PCR was the method, and the copy in TCRdb shows in-frame clones only, minus some. The sample yields 200,000 or so clones, over 80% seen once. Sequencing was performed on PBMCs. These receptors were taken from a boy younger than 10 in good health and CMV-seronegative.

The chain joins TRBV4-1 to TRBJ2-7, with 9 nucleotides matching TRBD2. CDR1 is MGHRA and CDR2 is YSYEKL in the germline V gene. Trimming took 2 bases from V and 4 from J; bases not matched to a gene: 6. The CDR3 loop spans 15 amino acids. CDR3 DNA sequence: TGCGCCAGCAGCCAACGGCCGGGACTAGCTTACGAGCAGTACTTC. Translated: CASSQRPGLAYEQYF.

The gene calls are TRBV29-1 and TRBJ1-2; a possible D gene is TRBD1 (6 bases). V gave up 7 bases and J gave up 1 base, with 13 bases separating them. The CDR3 has 13 amino acids. Germline V gene lookup returns CDR1 SQVTM and CDR2 ANQGSEA. In nucleotides, the CDR3 is TGCAGCGCTCCCCTACAGGGTAACTATGGCTACACCTTC. Its translation: CSAPLQGNYGYTF.

This chain links TRBV2 with TRBJ2-3; no firm D call. This CDR3 region has 14 residues. CDR1 and CDR2 (germline): SNHLY, FYNNEI. V lost 6 bases and J lost 5, with 15 bases in between. The CDR3 DNA sequence: TGTGCCAGCAGGTCACGAGAGTATGGAGATACGCAGTATTTT. It yields the protein CASRSREYGDTQYF.

The rearrangement joins TRBV27 to TRBJ2-3; TRBD1 matches at 8 bases. Trimming at V came to 4 bases and at J to 1 base, leaving 7 bases not matched to a gene. CDR1 and CDR2 (germline): MNHEY, SMNVEV (reference sequence). CDR3 length equals 16 residues. The CDR3, as DNA: TGTGCCAGCAGTTCCAGGACAGGGTGGGGCACAGATACGCAGTATTTT. Residues: CASSSRTGWGTDTQYF.

The V and J genes are TRBV7-9 and TRBJ2-2, with 14 bases that match TRBD2. This CDR3 has 14 amino acids. J gave up 6 bases and V 8 bases, and 2 bases lay outside the gene matches. Germline CDR1 and CDR2: SEHNR and FQNEAQ (reference sequence). CDR3: CASGTSGRAGELFF. The CDR3 DNA sequence: TGTGCCAGCGGGACTAGCGGGAGAGCCGGGGAGCTGTTTTTT.

Of note for this clone: The junction departs from germline at one end; a sequencing error may be responsible. The chain joins TRBV7-9 to TRBJ1-1; tentatively, D is TRBD1 (6 bases). Looked up from germline, CDR1 is SEHNR and CDR2 is FQNEAQ (reference sequence). CDR3 length: 14 amino acids. The CDR3 coding sequence is TGTTCCAGCAGCCCGGGGGGGGGCGCCACTGAAGCTTTCTTT. This codes for CSSSPGGGATEAFF.

V usage is TRBV28 and J usage is TRBJ1-1; TRBD1 might be the D (6 bases). The germline V gene has CDR1 MDHEN and CDR2 SYDVKM. V was cut by 2 bases and J by 7 bases, with 11 bases left in between. The CDR3 sequence is 13 residues long. The DNA for the CDR3 is TGTGCCAGCAGTTTAATGCAGGGGCATGAAGCTTTCTTT. As protein: CASSLMQGHEAFF.

The V call is TRBV2, the J call TRBJ2-7; possible D gene TRBD1, 5 bases. This CDR3 contains 14 residues. Germline values: CDR1 SNHLY, CDR2 FYNNEI. The V and J ends lost 7 bases and 5 bases respectively, with 18 bases between them. CDR3 in amino acids: CASTTPKQGHEQYF. The DNA of the CDR3 is TGTGCCAGCACCACTCCGAAGCAGGGCCACGAGCAGTACTTC.

The rearrangement links TRBV20-1 to TRBJ2-7, with TRBD2 identical over 8 bases. Germline loops: CDR1 DFQATT, CDR2 SNEGSKA (reference sequence). The CDR3 consists of 11 residues. V gave up 4 bases and J gave up 6 bases; unmatched junction bases: 2. Here the CDR3 DNA reads TGCAGTGCTACGCGGGAGGTCGAGCAGTACTTC. Translation gives CSATREVEQYF.

The V call is TRBV30, the J call TRBJ2-7, with TRBD1 matching 8 bases. J gave up 2 bases and V 1 base, and 4 bases lay outside the gene matches. CDR3 length: 14 amino acids. The V gene's germline CDR1 is GTSNPN and CDR2 SVGIG (reference sequence). This CDR3 is CAWSDRGEAYEQYF. Here the CDR3 DNA reads TGTGCCTGGAGTGACAGGGGGGAAGCCTACGAGCAGTACTTC. The full variable domain, in which reference TRBV30 and TRBJ2-7 provide the parts outside the CDR3, is SQTIHQWPATLVQPVGSPLSLECTVEGTSNPNLYWYRQAAGRGLQLLFYSVGIGQISSEVPQNLSASRPQDRQFILSSKKLLLSDSGFYLCAWSDRGEAYEQYFGPGTRLTVT.

This chain joins TRBV2 and TRBJ2-3, with TRBD1 matching over 7 bases. CDR3 length equals 17 residues. J gave up 0 bases and V 6 bases, and 12 bases lay outside the gene matches. CDR1 is SNHLY, CDR2 FYNNEI, per germline. CDR3 bases: TGTGCCAGCAGCCCCGGGACAGCGTTCCTTAGCACAGATACGCAGTATTTT. Translating gives CASSPGTAFLSTDTQYF. The variable domain in full, completed from reference TRBV2 and TRBJ2-3, reads EPEVTQTPSHQVTQMGQEVILRCVPISNHLYFYWYRQILGQKVEFLVSFYNNEISEKSEIFDDQFSVERPDGSNFTLKIRSTKLEDSAMYFCASSPGTAFLSTDTQYFGPGTRLTVL.

The gene calls are TRBV30 and TRBJ1-2, with 7 positions matching TRBD1. The CDR3 totals 13 residues. Looked up from germline, CDR1 is GTSNPN and CDR2 is SVGIG (reference sequence). Trimming removed 2 bases from V and 4 bases from J; junction bases left unmatched: 4. For the CDR3, the DNA is TGTGCCTGGAGTCCCGACAGGGCCTATGGCTACACCTTC. It is translated as CAWSPDRAYGYTF.

V and J are TRBV2 and TRBJ2-1, with D hard to call. The CDR3 contains 11 residues. Per the germline V gene, CDR1 is SNHLY and CDR2 is FYNNEI. V was pared by 10 bases and J by 8 bases, with 12 bases between. The CDR3 reads CATGWVHEQFF. In nucleotides, the CDR3 is TGTGCCACCGGGTGGGTTCATGAGCAGTTCTTC.

This rearrangement joins TRBV21-1 to TRBJ2-5; the tabulated D call, TRBD2, remains unverified against the DNA. TRBV21-1 is labeled a pseudogene. This CDR3 has 14 amino acids. CDR3 nucleotide sequence: TGTGCCAGCAGCACCCGACTCACGCAAGAGACCCAGTACTTC. Encoded protein: CASSTRLTQETQYF.

Ten or more counts support this clone. The V gene is TRBV13, the J gene TRBJ1-2, with 7 bases lining up with TRBD1. V lost 0 bases and J lost 5; bases outside the gene matches: 6. The length of the CDR3 is 15 residues. Looked up from germline, CDR1 is PRHDT and CDR2 is FYEKMQ (reference sequence). The CDR3 nucleotides are TGTGCCAGCAGCTTAGGGAGGGGGCAGGTGTATGGCTACACCTTC. Protein product: CASSLGRGQVYGYTF.

This chain links TRBV27 with TRBJ2-7, with D possibly matching TRBD1 (5 bases). Trimming left V 4 bases short and J 1 base short, with 11 bases between. The CDR3 spans 14 residues. CDR1 is MNHEY, CDR2 SMNVEV, per germline (reference sequence). For the CDR3, the DNA is TGTGCCAGCAGTTCCTTCGACAGTTCCTACGAGCAGTACTTC. Protein product: CASSSFDSSYEQYF.

This chain connects TRBV6-1 to TRBJ1-5, with D possibly TRBD1 on 5 matching bases. The CDR3 contains 14 residues. Trimming cost V 7 bases and J 6 bases, with 16 bases left between them. Germline CDR1 MNHNS, CDR2 SASEGT. The CDR3 loop is CASNYAGKTQPQHF. The CDR3 DNA reads as TGTGCCAGCAACTACGCAGGGAAAACTCAGCCCCAGCATTTT.

This clone was found a few times. The chain uses TRBV6-6 and TRBJ1-3; 7 bases are a match to TRBD1. The J segment lost 4 bases and the V segment lost 7 bases, leaving 13 bases of the junction unmatched. The CDR3 runs 16 residues. Germline lookup yields CDR1 MNHNY and CDR2 SVGAGI (reference sequence). CDR3 in DNA: TGTGCCAGCACCTTACGACAGGGACCTACCGGAAACACCATATATTTT. Its protein is CASTLRQGPTGNTIYF.

The genes are TRBV25-1 and TRBJ2-2; D may be TRBD2 (6 bases). The germline V and J ends were trimmed by 1 base and 10 bases, with 7 bases remaining between them. CDR1 is MGHDK, CDR2 SYGVNS, per germline. The CDR3 has 12 residues. The chain's CDR3 is CASSEWDLELFF. CDR3 DNA sequence: TGTGCCAGCAGTGAATGGGACTTGGAGCTGTTTTTT.

The chain recombines TRBV6-1 with TRBJ1-1; a possible D gene is TRBD1 (5 bases). Germline loops: CDR1 MNHNS, CDR2 SASEGT. This CDR3 spans 14 amino acids. V lost 5 bases and J 3 bases, leaving 13 bases between the germline ends. The chain's CDR3 is CASSFQGIDTEAFF. The CDR3 DNA sequence: TGTGCCAGCAGTTTCCAGGGTATCGACACTGAAGCTTTCTTT.

The V and J genes are TRBV30 and TRBJ1-6; a weak D match, TRBD1 (5 bases). The ends were cut back, 0 bases at V and 7 bases at J, with 13 bases in the middle. This CDR3 contains 15 residues. Looked up from germline, CDR1 is GTSNPN and CDR2 is SVGIG (reference sequence). CDR3 sequence: CAWSVTATLNSPLHF. The CDR3, as DNA: TGTGCCTGGAGTGTGACAGCAACACTGAATTCACCCCTCCACTTT.

The genes are TRBV27 and TRBJ2-5; no firm D call. This CDR3 is 13 amino acids long. CDR1 MNHEY and CDR2 SMNVEV come from the germline V gene (reference sequence). V was trimmed by 5 bases and J by 0 bases, leaving 7 bases between them. Here the CDR3 DNA reads TGTGCCAGCAGTCGTGCGTACCAAGAGACCCAGTACTTC. This codes for CASSRAYQETQYF.

This chain links TRBV30 with TRBJ2-7; D may be TRBD2 (7 bases). The CDR3 has 13 amino acids. Per the germline V gene, CDR1 is GTSNPN and CDR2 is SVGIG (reference sequence). Trimming removed 0 bases at V and 7 bases at J, with 13 bases between. The CDR3 DNA follows: TGTGCCTGGAGTGTAGGGGGGGCGGGGGAGCAGTACTTC. It encodes CAWSVGGAGEQYF.

This sequence joins TRBV30 and TRBJ1-1; D not resolved. The CDR3 extends over 12 amino acids. Germline CDR1 reads GTSNPN; CDR2 reads SVGIG (reference sequence). The V and J ends lost 7 bases and 0 bases respectively, with 9 bases between them. CDR3 nucleotide sequence: TGTGCCTCCTACTACGTGAACACTGAAGCTTTCTTT. Amino acid sequence: CASYYVNTEAFF.